This TCR beta chain was retrieved from a study of shared clonotypes between healthy human individuals. TCRdb keeps only in-frame clones here, not all; method: immunoSEQ multiplex PCR. The sample has more than 1,200,000 clones; about 98.5% are singletons. The V and J ends lost 1 base and 0 bases respectively, with 19 bases between them. This CDR3 region has 18 residues. Germline values: CDR1 LGHNA, CDR2 YNFKEQ. The rearrangement joins TRBV4-2 to TRBJ2-7; perhaps TRBD1 as D (5 bases). Sequencing was done on a sample of naive CD4+ T cells sorted from blood. The subset denotes: CD45RA+ positively selected. This TCR was recovered from a man aged 30-40 years in good health. This chain's CDR3 is CASSQVPVKSTDSYEQYF. In nucleotides, the CDR3 is TGTGCCAGCAGCCAAGTCCCTGTTAAGTCGACAGACTCCTACGAGCAGTACTTC.